Listed below are T cell receptor beta chains from one sample, sequenced in a study of blood T cell repertoires in COVID-19. Some clones are missing from TCRdb's copy, which holds only in-frame ones; the method was immunoSEQ multiplex PCR. The sample lists more than 25,000 clones, about four fifths occurring once. The source material was peripheral blood. The receptors here all came from a man aged 80 or over with active COVID-19. Both conserved end residues are part of each CDR3. D genes are given only for firm matches. The size entry is marked missing in some rows and otherwise reads once, few, many or a size class.

j_call | cdr3_length | v_call | d_call | clone_size | cdr3_aa | cdr3_nt
TRBJ2-7 | 13 | TRBV27 | - | - | CASRKIGSYEQYF | TGTGCCAGCCGGAAGATCGGGAGCTACGAGCAGTACTTC
TRBJ1-1 | 14 | TRBV2 | - | - | CASSETGGVGGAFF | TGTGCCAGCAGTGAAACGGGCGGGGTCGGGGGAGCTTTCTTT
TRBJ2-1 | 14 | TRBV5-4 | TRBD2 | - | CASSPTQAGLEQFF | TGTGCCAGCAGCCCGACTCAAGCGGGGCTTGAGCAGTTCTTC
TRBJ2-3 | 15 | TRBV6-5 | TRBD1 | - | CASTLGGQPTDTQYF | TGTGCCAGCACCTTAGGGGGACAGCCCACAGATACGCAGTATTTT
TRBJ2-7 | 15 | TRBV3-1/TRBV3-2 | TRBD1 | - | CASSQEGQGSYEQYF | TGTGCCAGCAGCCAAGAGGGACAGGGCTCCTACGAGCAGTACTTC
TRBJ1-6 | 15 | TRBV7-9 | TRBD1 | - | CASTPGQGANSPLHF | TGTGCCAGCACCCCGGGACAGGGCGCTAATTCACCCCTCCACTTT
TRBJ1-2 | 14 | TRBV4-2 | - | - | CASSQTGFSNGYTF | TGTGCCAGCAGCCAAACAGGGTTTTCAAATGGCTACACCTTC
TRBJ2-5 | 15 | TRBV27 | - | - | CASSPSDSPIETQYF | TGTGCCAGCAGTCCCTCGGACAGTCCTATCGAGACCCAGTACTTC
TRBJ2-7 | 15 | TRBV27 | - | - | CASSFHGQGSYEQYF | TGTGCCAGCAGTTTCCACGGGCAGGGGTCCTACGAGCAGTACTTC
TRBJ2-7 | 14 | TRBV2 | TRBD2 | - | CASSETSGAGEQYF | TGTGCCAGCAGTGAAACCAGCGGGGCAGGCGAGCAGTACTTC
TRBJ2-5 | 17 | TRBV9 | TRBD2 | once | CASSVRGTSGSQETQYF | TGTGCCAGCAGCGTTCGTGGGACTAGCGGTAGTCAAGAGACCCAGTACTTC
TRBJ1-2 | 15 | TRBV6-2/TRBV6-3 | - | once | CASSYRGSSNYGYTF | TGTGCCAGCAGTTACCGGGGGTCCTCTAACTATGGCTACACCTTC
TRBJ1-6 | 15 | TRBV5-6 | TRBD1 | once | CASSSRDRWSSPLHF | TGTGCCAGCAGCTCCCGGGACAGGTGGAGTTCACCCCTCCACTTT
TRBJ2-5 | 17 | TRBV2 | TRBD1 | few | CASSEARTGGVLETQYF | TGTGCCAGCAGTGAAGCTAGGACAGGGGGCGTTTTGGAGACCCAGTACTTC
TRBJ2-1 | 19 | TRBV27 | TRBD1 | - | CASSLKPWDRGGSYNEQFF | TGTGCCAGCAGCCTTAAACCCTGGGACAGGGGGGGCTCCTACAATGAGCAGTTCTTC
TRBJ2-1 | 15 | TRBV5-1 | TRBD2 | - | CASSPSGGGYNEQFF | TGCGCCAGCAGCCCTAGCGGGGGGGGCTACAATGAGCAGTTCTTC
TRBJ1-1 | 14 | TRBV5-6 | - | - | CASSPGPGDTEAFF | TGTGCCAGCAGTCCGGGCCCGGGGGACACTGAAGCTTTCTTT
TRBJ2-1 | 17 | TRBV20-1 | TRBD2 | - | CSASAHHSGGRGREQFF | TGCAGTGCTAGTGCCCACCATAGCGGGGGGCGAGGTCGGGAGCAGTTCTTC
TRBJ2-1 | 16 | TRBV13 | TRBD1 | - | CASTLATDNRGNEQFF | TGTGCCAGCACCTTAGCGACTGATAACAGGGGCAATGAGCAGTTCTTC
TRBJ2-7 | 18 | TRBV7-9 | TRBD2 | - | CASSSGLAGPIGSYEQYF | TGTGCCAGCAGCTCCGGACTAGCGGGACCTATTGGGTCCTACGAGCAGTACTTC
TRBJ1-6 | 15 | TRBV5-1 | TRBD1 | - | CASKYRDRGQSPLHF | TGCGCCAGCAAATATCGGGACAGGGGGCAATCACCCCTCCACTTT
TRBJ1-2 | 15 | TRBV7-6 | TRBD1 | once | CASSPGTGPNYGYTF | TGTGCCAGCAGCCCCGGGACAGGACCTAACTATGGCTACACCTTC
TRBJ1-6 | 14 | TRBV19 | - | - | CASATATGGSPLHF | TGTGCCAGTGCCACAGCAACTGGTGGGTCACCCCTCCACTTT